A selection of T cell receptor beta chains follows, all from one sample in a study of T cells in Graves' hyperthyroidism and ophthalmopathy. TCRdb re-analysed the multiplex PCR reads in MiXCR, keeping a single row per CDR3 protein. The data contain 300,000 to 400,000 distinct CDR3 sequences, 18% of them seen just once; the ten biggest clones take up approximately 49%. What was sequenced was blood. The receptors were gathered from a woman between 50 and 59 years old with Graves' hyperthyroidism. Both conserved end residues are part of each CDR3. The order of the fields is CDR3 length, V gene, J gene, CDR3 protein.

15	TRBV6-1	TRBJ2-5	CASSGEGAKAETQYF
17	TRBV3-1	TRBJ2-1	CASSASHRDRVRNEQFF
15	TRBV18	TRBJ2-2	CASSPGQGVDGELFF
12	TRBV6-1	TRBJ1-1	CASSRGWGEAFF
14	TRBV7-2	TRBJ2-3	CASHDRGITDTQYF
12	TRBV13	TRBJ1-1	CASSDRLTEAFF
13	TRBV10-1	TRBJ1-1	CASRDSGGTEAFF
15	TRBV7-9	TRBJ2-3	CASSFGQGAPDTQYF
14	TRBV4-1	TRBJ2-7	CASSPPGEAYEQYF
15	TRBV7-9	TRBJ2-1	CASTRPDSGEKGQFF
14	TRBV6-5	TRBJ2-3	CASSYSNGEETQYF
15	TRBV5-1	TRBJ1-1	CASSPAVQGNTEAFF
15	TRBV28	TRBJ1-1	CASSPRRGVDTEAFF
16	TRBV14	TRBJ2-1	CASSQGGAGGLHEQFF
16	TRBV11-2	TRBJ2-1	CASSSKTGENYNEQFF
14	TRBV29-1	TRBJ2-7	CSGTPGTGGREQYF
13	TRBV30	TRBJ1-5	CAWSRTGNQPQHF
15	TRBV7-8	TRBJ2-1	CASSLLSEAYNEQFF
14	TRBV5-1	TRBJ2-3	CASSSRLAADTQYF
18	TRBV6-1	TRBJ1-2	CASSYVSRGRSFYYGYTF
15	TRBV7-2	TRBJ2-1	CASSLLAGGQDEQFF
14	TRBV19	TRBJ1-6	CASSMDRGQSPLHF
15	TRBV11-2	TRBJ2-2	CASSLEGPYTGELFF
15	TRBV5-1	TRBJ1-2	CASSLRTGGGYGYTF
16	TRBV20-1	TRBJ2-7	CSAREVGRDRDREQYF
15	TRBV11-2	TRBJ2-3	CASSPRQKVSDTQYF
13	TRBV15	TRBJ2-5	CATSRDRQETQYF
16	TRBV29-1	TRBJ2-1	CSISGTSGSSYNEQFF
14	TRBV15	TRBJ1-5	CATSSRGRDQPQHF
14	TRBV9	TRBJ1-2	CASSEGQGSPGYTF
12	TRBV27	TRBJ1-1	CASQEPVILAFF
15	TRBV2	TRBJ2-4	CASSWGGRAKNIQYF
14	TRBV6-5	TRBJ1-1	CASSYSMGNTEAFF
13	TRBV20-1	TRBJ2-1	CSAGRDSGNEQFF
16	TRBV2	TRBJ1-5	CASRDRVAAGNQPQHF
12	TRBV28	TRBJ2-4	CASSLNGNIQYF
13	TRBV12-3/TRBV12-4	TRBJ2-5	CASSLLGLETQYF
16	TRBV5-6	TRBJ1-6	CASSGGSWLRDSPLHF
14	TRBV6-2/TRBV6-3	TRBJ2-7	CASSGTSGSLEQYF
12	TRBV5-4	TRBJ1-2	CASSLGLYGYTF
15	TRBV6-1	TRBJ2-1	CASSSPGTPYNEQFF
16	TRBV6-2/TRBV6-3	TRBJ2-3	CASSYPWTKTADTQYF
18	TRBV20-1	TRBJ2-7	CSAITTSGRALGTYEQYF
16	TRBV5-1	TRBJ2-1	CASMVLAGSSYNGQFF
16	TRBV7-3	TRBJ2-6	CASSADGGSGANVLTF